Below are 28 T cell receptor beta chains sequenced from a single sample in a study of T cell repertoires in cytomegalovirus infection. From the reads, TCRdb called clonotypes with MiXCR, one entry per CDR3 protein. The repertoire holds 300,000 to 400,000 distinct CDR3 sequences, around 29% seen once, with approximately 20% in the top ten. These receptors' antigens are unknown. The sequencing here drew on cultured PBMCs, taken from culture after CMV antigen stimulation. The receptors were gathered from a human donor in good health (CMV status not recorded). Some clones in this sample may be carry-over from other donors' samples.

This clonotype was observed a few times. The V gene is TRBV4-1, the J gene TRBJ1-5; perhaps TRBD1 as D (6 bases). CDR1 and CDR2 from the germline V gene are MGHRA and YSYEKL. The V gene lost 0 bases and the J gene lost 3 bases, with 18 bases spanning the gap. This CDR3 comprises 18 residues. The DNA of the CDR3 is TGCGCCAGCAGCCAAGATGGGGGGGCCAGGGGAACCAATCAGCCCCAGCATTTT. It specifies CASSQDGGARGTNQPQHF.

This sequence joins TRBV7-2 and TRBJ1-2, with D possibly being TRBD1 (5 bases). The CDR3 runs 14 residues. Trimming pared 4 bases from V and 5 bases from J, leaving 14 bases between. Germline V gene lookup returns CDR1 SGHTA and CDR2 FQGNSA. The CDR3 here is CASSSTGRGYGYTF. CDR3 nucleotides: TGTGCCAGCAGCTCCACAGGAAGGGGATATGGCTACACCTTC.

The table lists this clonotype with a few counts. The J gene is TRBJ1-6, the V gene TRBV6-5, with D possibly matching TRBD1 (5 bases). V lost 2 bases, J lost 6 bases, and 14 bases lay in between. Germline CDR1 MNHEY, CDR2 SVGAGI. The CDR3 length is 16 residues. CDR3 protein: CASSYLGQGSNSPLHF. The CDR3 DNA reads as TGTGCCAGCAGTTACCTGGGCCAGGGTAGTAATTCACCCCTCCACTTT.

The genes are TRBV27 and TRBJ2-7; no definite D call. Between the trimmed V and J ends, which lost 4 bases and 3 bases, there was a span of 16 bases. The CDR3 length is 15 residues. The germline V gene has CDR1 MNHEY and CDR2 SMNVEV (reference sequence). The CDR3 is CASSYDGVSSYEQYF. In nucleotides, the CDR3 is TGTGCCAGCAGTTATGATGGCGTTTCCAGCTACGAGCAGTACTTC.

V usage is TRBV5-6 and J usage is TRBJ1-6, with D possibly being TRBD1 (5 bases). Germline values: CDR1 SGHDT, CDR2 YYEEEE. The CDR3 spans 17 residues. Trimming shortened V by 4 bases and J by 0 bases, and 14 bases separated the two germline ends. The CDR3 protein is CASSVGTPSSYNSPLHF. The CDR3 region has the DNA TGTGCCAGCAGCGTCGGGACTCCGAGCTCCTATAATTCACCCCTCCACTTT.

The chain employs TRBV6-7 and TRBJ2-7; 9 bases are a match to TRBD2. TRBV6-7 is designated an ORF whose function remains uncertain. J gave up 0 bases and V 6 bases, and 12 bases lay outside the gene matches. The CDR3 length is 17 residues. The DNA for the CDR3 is TGTGCCAGCAGGACATTAGCGGGAGCTCCCTTCTCCTACGAGCAGTACTTC. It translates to CASRTLAGAPFSYEQYF.

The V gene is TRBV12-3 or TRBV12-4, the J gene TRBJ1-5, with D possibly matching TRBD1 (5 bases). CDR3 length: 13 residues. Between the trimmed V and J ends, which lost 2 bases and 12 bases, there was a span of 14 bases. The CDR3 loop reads CASSLSRRDRQHF. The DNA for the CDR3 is TGTGCCAGCAGTTTATCGCGTCGGGACCGCCAGCATTTT.

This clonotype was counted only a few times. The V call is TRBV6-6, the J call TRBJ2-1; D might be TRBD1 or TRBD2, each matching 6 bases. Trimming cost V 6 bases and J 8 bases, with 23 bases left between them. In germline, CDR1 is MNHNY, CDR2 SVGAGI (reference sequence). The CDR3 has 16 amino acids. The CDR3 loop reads CASRSVLGGGKDEQFF. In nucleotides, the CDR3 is TGTGCCAGCAGGTCCGTCCTAGGAGGGGGAAAGGATGAGCAGTTCTTC.

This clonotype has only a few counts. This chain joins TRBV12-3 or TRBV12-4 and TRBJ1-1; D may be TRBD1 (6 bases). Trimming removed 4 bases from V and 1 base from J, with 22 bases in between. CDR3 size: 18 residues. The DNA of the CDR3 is TGTGCCAGCAGTTCTATCCGGGACACCAGAGGAAGGAACACTGAAGCTTTCTTT. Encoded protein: CASSSIRDTRGRNTEAFF.

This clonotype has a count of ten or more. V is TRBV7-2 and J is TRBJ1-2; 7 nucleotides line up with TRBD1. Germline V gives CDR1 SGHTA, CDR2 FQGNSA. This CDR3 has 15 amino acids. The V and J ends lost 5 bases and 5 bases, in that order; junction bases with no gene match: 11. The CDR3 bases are TGTGCCAGCAGCCCAACCCCCCCAGGGGGGTATGGCTACACCTTC. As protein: CASSPTPPGGYGYTF.

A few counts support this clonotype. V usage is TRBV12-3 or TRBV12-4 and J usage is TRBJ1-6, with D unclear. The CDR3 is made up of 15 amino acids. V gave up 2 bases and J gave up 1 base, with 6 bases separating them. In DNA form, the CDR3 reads TGTGCCAGCAGTTTACGGGAGTCCTATAATTCACCCCTCCACTTT. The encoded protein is CASSLRESYNSPLHF.

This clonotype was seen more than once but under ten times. The CDR3 loop reads CASSPGSNTANEKLFF. The CDR3 bases are TGTGCCAGCAGTCCAGGGTCGAACACCGCAAATGAAAAACTGTTTTTT. The V and J genes are TRBV4-2 and TRBJ1-4, with TRBD1 as a possible D gene (5 bases). The CDR3 runs to 16 residues. Germline assignment: CDR1 LGHNA and CDR2 YNFKEQ. V was cut by 6 bases and J by 5 bases, with 19 bases left in between.

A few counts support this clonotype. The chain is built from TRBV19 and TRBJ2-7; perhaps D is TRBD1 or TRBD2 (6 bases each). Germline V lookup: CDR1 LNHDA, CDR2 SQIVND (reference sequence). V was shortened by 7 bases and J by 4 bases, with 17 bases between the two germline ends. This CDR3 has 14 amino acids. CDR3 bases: TGTGCCAGTACCCCCAGGGGTAGCGGTTACGAGCAGTACTTC. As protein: CASTPRGSGYEQYF.

The DNA for the CDR3 is TGTGCCAGTAGAGGGGGGACAGGGGCGAACACTGAAGCTTTCTTT. It is translated as CASRGGTGANTEAFF. The rearrangement links TRBV9 to TRBJ1-1; TRBD1 aligns across 10 bases. Germline V gene lookup returns CDR1 SGDLS and CDR2 YYNGEE. The CDR3 consists of 15 residues. V dropped 8 bases and J dropped 1; count of bases not matched to a gene: 8.

The CDR3 DNA sequence: TGTGCCAGCAGGAGGACAGGGGGGGTCAATCAGCCCCAGCATTTT. This sequence encodes CASRRTGGVNQPQHF. The chain is built from TRBV12-3 or TRBV12-4 and TRBJ1-5, with 10 bases lining up with TRBD1. The CDR3 consists of 15 residues. The J segment lost 3 bases and the V segment lost 6 bases, leaving 5 bases of the junction unmatched.

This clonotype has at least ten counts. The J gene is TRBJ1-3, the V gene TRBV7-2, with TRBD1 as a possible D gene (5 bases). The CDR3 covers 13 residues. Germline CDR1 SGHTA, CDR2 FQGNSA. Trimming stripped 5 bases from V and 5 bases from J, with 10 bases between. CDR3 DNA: TGTGCCAGCAGCCTAGGGGAGCGAAACACCATATATTTT. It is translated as CASSLGERNTIYF.

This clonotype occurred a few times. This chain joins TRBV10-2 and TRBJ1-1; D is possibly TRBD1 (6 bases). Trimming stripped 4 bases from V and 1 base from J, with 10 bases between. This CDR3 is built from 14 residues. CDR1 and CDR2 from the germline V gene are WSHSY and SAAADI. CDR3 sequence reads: CASSVGQKNTEAFF. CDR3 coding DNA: TGCGCCAGCAGTGTCGGACAGAAGAACACTGAAGCTTTCTTT.

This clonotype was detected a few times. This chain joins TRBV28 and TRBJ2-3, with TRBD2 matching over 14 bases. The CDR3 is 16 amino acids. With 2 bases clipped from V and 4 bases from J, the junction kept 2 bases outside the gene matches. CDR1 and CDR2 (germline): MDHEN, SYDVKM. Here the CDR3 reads CASSLGGLAGADTQYF. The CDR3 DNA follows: TGTGCCAGCAGTTTAGGGGGACTAGCGGGAGCAGATACGCAGTATTTT.

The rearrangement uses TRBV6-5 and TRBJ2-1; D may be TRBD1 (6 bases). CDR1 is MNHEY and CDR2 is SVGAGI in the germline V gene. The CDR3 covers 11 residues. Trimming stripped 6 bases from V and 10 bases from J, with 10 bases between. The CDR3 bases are TGTGCCAGCAGCAACCAGGGGGAGCAGTTCTTC. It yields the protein CASSNQGEQFF.

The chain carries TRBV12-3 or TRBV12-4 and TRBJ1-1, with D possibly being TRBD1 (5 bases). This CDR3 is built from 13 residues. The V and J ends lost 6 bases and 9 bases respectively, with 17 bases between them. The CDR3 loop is CASRPPGGGKAFF. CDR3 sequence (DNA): TGTGCCAGCAGACCTCCGGGGGGAGGAAAAGCTTTCTTT.

CDR3: CASSRGQDLYEQYF. The CDR3 coding sequence is TGCGCCAGCAGCCGGGGACAGGACCTCTACGAGCAGTACTTC. V is TRBV4-1 and J is TRBJ2-7, with TRBD1 matching 8 bases. The junction had 5 bases not matched to a gene; V was cut back by 4 bases and J by 3 bases. The V gene's germline CDR1 is MGHRA and CDR2 YSYEKL. The CDR3 extends over 14 amino acids.

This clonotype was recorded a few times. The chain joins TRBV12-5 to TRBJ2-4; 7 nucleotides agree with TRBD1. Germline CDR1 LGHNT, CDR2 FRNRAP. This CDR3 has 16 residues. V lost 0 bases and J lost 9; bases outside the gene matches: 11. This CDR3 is CASGLVVRGGGGIQYF. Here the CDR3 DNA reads TGTGCTAGTGGTTTGGTAGTCAGAGGGGGCGGTGGCATTCAGTACTTC.

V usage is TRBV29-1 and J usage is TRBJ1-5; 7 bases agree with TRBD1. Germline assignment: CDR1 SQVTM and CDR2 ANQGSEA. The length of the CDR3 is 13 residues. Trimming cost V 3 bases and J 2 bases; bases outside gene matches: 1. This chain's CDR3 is CSVEGTGNQPQHF. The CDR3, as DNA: TGCAGCGTTGAGGGGACAGGCAATCAGCCCCAGCATTTT.

DNA for the CDR3: TGTGCCAGCAAATGGGGACAGAATAATTCACCCCTCCACTTT. Protein: CASKWGQNNSPLHF. The rearrangement uses TRBV12-3 or TRBV12-4 and TRBJ1-6; 7 nucleotides agree with TRBD1. Unmatched junction bases numbered 5, after V lost 7 bases and J lost 5 bases. The CDR3 spans 14 residues.

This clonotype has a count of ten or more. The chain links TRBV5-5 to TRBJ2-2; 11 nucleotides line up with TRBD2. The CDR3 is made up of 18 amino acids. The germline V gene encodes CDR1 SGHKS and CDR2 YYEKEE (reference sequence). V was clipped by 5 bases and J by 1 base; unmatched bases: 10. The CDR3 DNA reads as TGTGCCAGCAGAAAGGGGACTAGCGGAACTATGAACACCGGGGAGCTGTTTTTT. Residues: CASRKGTSGTMNTGELFF.

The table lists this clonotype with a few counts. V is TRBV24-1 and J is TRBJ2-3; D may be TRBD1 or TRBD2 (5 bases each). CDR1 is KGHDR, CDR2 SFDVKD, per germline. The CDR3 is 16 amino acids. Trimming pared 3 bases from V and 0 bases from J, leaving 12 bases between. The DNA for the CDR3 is TGTGCCACCAGTGATCCCGGGACGGGGAGCACAGATACGCAGTATTTT. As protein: CATSDPGTGSTDTQYF.

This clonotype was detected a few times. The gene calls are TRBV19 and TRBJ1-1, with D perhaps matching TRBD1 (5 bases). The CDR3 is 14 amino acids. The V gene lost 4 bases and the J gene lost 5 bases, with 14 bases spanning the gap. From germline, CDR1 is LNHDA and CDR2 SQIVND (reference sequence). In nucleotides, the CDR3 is TGTGCCAGTAGTAACCGGGGGGGATGGACTGAAGCTTTCTTT. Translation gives CASSNRGGWTEAFF.

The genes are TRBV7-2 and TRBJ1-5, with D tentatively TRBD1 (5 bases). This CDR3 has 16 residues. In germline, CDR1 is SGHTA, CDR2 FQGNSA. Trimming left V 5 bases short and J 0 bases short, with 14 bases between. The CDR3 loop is CASSRGTDHSNQPQHF. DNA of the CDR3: TGTGCCAGCAGCCGAGGGACGGACCATAGCAATCAGCCCCAGCATTTT.